What follows are 19 T cell receptor beta chains derived from one specimen sequenced in a study of blood T cell repertoires in COVID-19. The protocol was immunoSEQ multiplex PCR, while the TCRdb copy is restricted to in-frame clones and leaves out a portion. The sample has about 370,000 clones, over 75% seen once. The sample consisted of PBMCs or T cells enriched from blood (not recorded which). The receptors stem from a man between 18 and 35 years old who had recovered from COVID-19.

V is TRBV19 and J is TRBJ2-7, with 12 bases aligning to TRBD2. Trimming cost V 1 base and J 7 bases; bases outside gene matches: 5. CDR1 LNHDA and CDR2 SQIVND come from the germline V gene (reference sequence). The CDR3 runs 15 residues. CDR3 in amino acids: CASSIVLGLAGEQYF. The CDR3, as DNA: TGTGCCAGTAGTATAGTCCTAGGACTAGCGGGGGAGCAGTACTTC. Combining the CDR3 with reference TRBV19 and TRBJ2-7 gives the whole variable domain DGGITQSPKYLFRKEGQNVTLSCEQNLNHDAMYWYRQDPGQGLRLIYYSQIVNDFQKGDIAEGYSVSREKKESFPLTVTSAQKNPTAFYLCASSIVLGLAGEQYFGPGTRLTVT.

V and J are TRBV4-2 and TRBJ1-4; perhaps TRBD1 as D (5 bases). This CDR3 comprises 14 residues. Trimming took off 4 bases at V and 7 bases at J, with 13 bases between the two ends. CDR1 is LGHNA, CDR2 YNFKEQ, per germline. CDR3 sequence: CASSPHRGSEKLFF. As DNA, the CDR3 is TGTGCCAGCAGCCCCCATAGGGGTAGTGAAAAACTGTTTTTT.

The chain links TRBV29-1 to TRBJ1-3, with D perhaps TRBD1 (6 bases). Germline V gene sequence: CDR1 SQVTM, CDR2 ANQGSEA. V lost 4 bases and J lost 2, with 15 bases in between. The CDR3 loop spans 15 amino acids. The CDR3 reads CSVGGTGQAGNTIYF. The CDR3 nucleotides read TGCAGCGTTGGGGGCACAGGGCAGGCTGGAAACACCATATATTTT.

The rearrangement links TRBV7-8 to TRBJ2-7; TRBD2 is a possible D gene (6 bases). Trimming took off 5 bases at V and 5 bases at J, with 19 bases between the two ends. The CDR3 spans 15 residues. Germline-derived CDR1 and CDR2 are SGHVS and FQNEAQ. The CDR3, as DNA: TGTGCCAGCAGCGGCTCCGGGAGAGTTTTCCACGAGCAGTACTTC. It yields the protein CASSGSGRVFHEQYF.

The chain uses TRBV15 and TRBJ1-1; D remains ambiguous. CDR3 length: 14 amino acids. The V gene lost 0 bases and the J gene lost 0 bases, with 5 bases spanning the gap. The V gene's germline CDR1 is LNHNV and CDR2 YYDKDF (reference sequence). The CDR3 region is CATSRDVLNTEAFF. In DNA, the CDR3 is TGTGCCACCAGCAGAGATGTCTTGAACACTGAAGCTTTCTTT.

The chain couples TRBV24-1 to TRBJ2-1; D is unclear. With 5 bases removed from V and 5 bases from J, the gap between germline ends came to 12 bases. The CDR3 length is 14 residues. CDR1 is KGHDR, CDR2 SFDVKD, per germline. This chain's CDR3 is CATSGPYGNNEQFF. The DNA for the CDR3 is TGTGCCACCAGTGGCCCATATGGCAACAATGAGCAGTTCTTC.

The chain carries TRBV27 and TRBJ1-5; 9 positions agree with TRBD1. With V trimmed by 5 bases and J by 1 base, 21 bases remained unmatched. Per germline, CDR1 MNHEY and CDR2 SMNVEV (reference sequence). The CDR3 contains 21 residues. The CDR3 DNA sequence: TGTGCCAGCAGTAGGTCTACAGTCCAGCGTGGACAGGGGAGGAGCAATCAGCCCCAGCATTTT. Translation gives CASSRSTVQRGQGRSNQPQHF.

This clone was found once. This sample also contains other DNA sequences that code for the same CDR3. The rearrangement uses TRBV6-5 and TRBJ2-7, with D possibly matching TRBD2 (5 bases). Germline V gene sequence: CDR1 MNHEY, CDR2 SVGAGI. This CDR3 spans 15 amino acids. The V end lost 2 bases, the J end lost 0 bases, and 11 bases lay between the germline ends. The chain's CDR3 is CASSYSSASSYEQYF. The CDR3 DNA follows: TGTGCCAGCAGTTACAGTAGCGCGAGCTCCTACGAGCAGTACTTC.

The gene calls are TRBV6-5 and TRBJ1-2; no clear D gene. V was shortened by 5 bases and J by 6 bases, with 10 bases between the two germline ends. This CDR3 comprises 12 residues. In germline, CDR1 is MNHEY, CDR2 SVGAGI. CDR3 region: CASSRGGNGYTF. In DNA, the CDR3 is TGTGCCAGCAGTAGAGGAGGGAATGGCTACACCTTC.

The V gene is TRBV28, the J gene TRBJ1-1, with unresolved D. The CDR3 has 13 residues. With 6 bases removed from V and 1 base from J, the gap between germline ends came to 9 bases. Per the germline V gene, CDR1 is MDHEN and CDR2 is SYDVKM. This chain's CDR3 is CASRRNGNTEAFF. CDR3 nucleotide sequence: TGTGCCAGCAGGCGGAACGGGAACACTGAAGCTTTCTTT. Combining the CDR3 with reference TRBV28 and TRBJ1-1 gives the whole variable domain DVKVTQSSRYLVKRTGEKVFLECVQDMDHENMFWYRQDPGLGLRLIYFSYDVKMKEKGDIPEGYSVSREKKERFSLILESASTNQTSMYLCASRRNGNTEAFFGQGTRLTVV.

V usage is TRBV10-3 and J usage is TRBJ1-5, with D tentatively TRBD1 (6 bases). Germline CDR1 ENHRY, CDR2 SYGVKD. V lost 5 bases and J 3 bases, leaving 14 bases between the germline ends. The CDR3 consists of 15 residues. The CDR3 loop reads CAISQFSGDNQPQHF. The CDR3 DNA is TGTGCCATCAGTCAGTTCTCAGGGGACAATCAGCCCCAGCATTTT.

The CDR3 spells CSVELGQGGSGNQPQHF. The CDR3 DNA sequence: TGCAGCGTTGAATTGGGACAGGGAGGTTCGGGCAATCAGCCCCAGCATTTT. This chain links TRBV29-1 with TRBJ1-5; 9 nucleotides match TRBD1. Trimming took 2 bases from V and 2 from J; bases not matched to a gene: 10. This CDR3 has 17 amino acids. The germline V gene encodes CDR1 SQVTM and CDR2 ANQGSEA.

This chain uses TRBV4-2 with TRBJ2-5; tentatively, D is TRBD2 (6 bases). The CDR3 is made up of 13 amino acids. Deletions cut 2 bases from V and 5 bases from J, with 9 bases between. Germline-derived CDR1 and CDR2 are LGHNA and YNFKEQ. The CDR3 region has the DNA TGTGCCAGCAGCCAATATCGGGGGGAGACCCAGTACTTC. This translates into CASSQYRGETQYF.

This clone occurred once. The chain uses TRBV7-2 and TRBJ1-2, with 10 positions matching TRBD1. The CDR3 is 15 amino acids. The V segment lost 2 bases and the J segment 8 bases; nucleotides outside the gene matches: 8. CDR1 and CDR2 (germline): SGHTA, FQGNSA. This CDR3 reads CASSLYPGTGDGYTF. Here the CDR3 DNA reads TGTGCCAGCAGCTTATACCCCGGGACAGGGGACGGCTACACCTTC. The whole variable domain, filled in from reference TRBV7-2 and TRBJ1-2, reads GAGVSQSPSNKVTEKGKDVELRCDPISGHTALYWYRQSLGQGLEFLIYFQGNSAPDKSGLPSDRFSAERTGGSVSTLTIQRTQQEDSAVYLCASSLYPGTGDGYTFGSGTRLTVV.

This chain connects TRBV7-6 to TRBJ1-4, with D possibly being TRBD1 (6 bases). The germline CDR1 and CDR2 sequences are SGHVS and FNYEAQ. Trimming cost V 1 base and J 8 bases, with 20 bases left between them. The CDR3 runs 17 residues. CDR3 coding DNA: TGTGCCAGCAGCTTAGAGGTCAGGGGTGCGCCGACAGAAAAACTGTTTTTT. Translated, it gives CASSLEVRGAPTEKLFF.

The chain combines TRBV5-1 with TRBJ2-5, with a weak D call TRBD1 (6 bases). Germline loops: CDR1 SGHRS, CDR2 YFSETQ. The length of the CDR3 is 12 residues. V gave up 4 bases and J gave up 7 bases, with 11 bases separating them. CDR3 residues: CASSPDSGTQYF. In nucleotides, the CDR3 is TGCGCCAGCAGCCCGGACAGTGGGACCCAGTACTTC.

The genes are TRBV2 and TRBJ2-3; weak D call: TRBD1 (5 bases). The CDR3 sequence is 11 residues long. The germline gives CDR1 SNHLY, CDR2 FYNNEI. V gave up 10 bases and J gave up 4 bases, with 9 bases separating them. The CDR3 bases are TGTGCCACCGCAGGGTCAGATACGCAGTATTTT. Translated: CATAGSDTQYF.

The chain carries TRBV6-5 and TRBJ2-7, with D possibly being TRBD1 (6 bases). CDR1 and CDR2 (germline): MNHEY, SVGAGI. This CDR3 spans 12 amino acids. V shed 6 bases and J shed 9 bases, with 15 bases lying between them. CDR3 in amino acids: CASRGTTSTQYF. The CDR3 DNA reads as TGTGCCAGCAGGGGGACAACGTCCACGCAGTACTTC.

V is TRBV7-9 and J is TRBJ1-2, with a tentative D call TRBD1 (6 bases). Germline V gives CDR1 SEHNR, CDR2 FQNEAQ (reference sequence). The ends were cut back, 5 bases at V and 1 base at J, with 26 bases in the middle. The CDR3 is made up of 19 amino acids. This CDR3 is CASSLGPAGVMDINYGYTF. In DNA, the CDR3 is TGTGCCAGCAGCCTGGGACCGGCAGGGGTCATGGATATTAACTATGGCTACACCTTC.